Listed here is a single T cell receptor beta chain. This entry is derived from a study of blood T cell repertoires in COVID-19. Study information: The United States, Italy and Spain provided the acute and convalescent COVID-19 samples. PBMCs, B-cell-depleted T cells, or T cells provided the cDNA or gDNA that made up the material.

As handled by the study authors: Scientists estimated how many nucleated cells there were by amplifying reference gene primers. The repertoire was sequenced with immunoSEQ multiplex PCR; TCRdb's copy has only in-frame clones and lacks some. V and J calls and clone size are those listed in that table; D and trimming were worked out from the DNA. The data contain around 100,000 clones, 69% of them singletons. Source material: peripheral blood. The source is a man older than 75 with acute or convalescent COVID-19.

CDR3 sequence (DNA): TGTGCCAGCAGCAAAGGGGGTGGGGCCGAGCCCCAGCATTTT. Its translation is CASSKGGGAEPQHF. The chain uses TRBV21-1 and TRBJ1-5; TRBD1, the D gene given by the table, was not confirmed from the DNA. TRBV21-1 is marked as a pseudogene. The CDR3 is made up of 14 amino acids.